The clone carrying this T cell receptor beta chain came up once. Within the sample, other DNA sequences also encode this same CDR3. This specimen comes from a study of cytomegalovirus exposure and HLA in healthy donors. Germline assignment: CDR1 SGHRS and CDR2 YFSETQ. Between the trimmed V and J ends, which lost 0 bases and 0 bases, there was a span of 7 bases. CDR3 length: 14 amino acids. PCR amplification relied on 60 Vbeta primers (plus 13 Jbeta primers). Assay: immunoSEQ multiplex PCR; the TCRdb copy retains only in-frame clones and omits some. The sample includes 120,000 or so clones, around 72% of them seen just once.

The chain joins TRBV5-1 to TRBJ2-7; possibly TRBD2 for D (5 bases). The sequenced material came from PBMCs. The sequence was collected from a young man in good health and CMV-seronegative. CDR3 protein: CASSLAGFSYEQYF. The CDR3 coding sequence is TGCGCCAGCAGCTTGGCGGGGTTCTCCTACGAGCAGTACTTC.